This T cell receptor beta chain was captured by sequencing in a study of blood T cells in healthy people across ages. At the level of the study: About one barcoded beta molecule per two T cells was captured by template switching. General observations from the study: PBMCs were not sorted, which prevented a conclusive comparison of naive versus antigen-experienced cells.

Germline V gene lookup returns CDR1 MNHEY and CDR2 SMNVEV (reference sequence). This CDR3 is 14 amino acids long. Trimming stripped 1 base from V and 5 bases from J, with 9 bases between. PCR was performed a second time for about 7 to 12 cycles using a sample-barcoded 5' primer and a J-beta primer mix. Tagging of each cDNA molecule was performed by a template-switch adaptor with 12 random nucleotides. From the 5' RACE reads, TCRdb called clonotypes with MiXCR, one entry per CDR3 protein. The sample has over 950,000 distinct CDR3 sequences; roughly two fifths are singletons. With regard to this clonotype: The target antigen is unknown.

No fewer than 5.5 micrograms of total RNA were isolated from every sample. This sequence was found in a young man in good health. Sequencing was carried out using blood. V usage is TRBV27 and J usage is TRBJ2-1; the D is unclear. CDR3 in DNA: TGTGCCAGCAGTTTATGGGGTGGCGACAATGAGCAGTTCTTC. Protein product: CASSLWGGDNEQFF.